This T cell receptor beta chain was retrieved from a study of yellow fever vaccine responses in identical twins. Study-wide results and limits: After vaccination, twins' T cell response reportedly seemed partly convergent, partly personalized.

This clonotype is medium-sized (0.01 to 0.1%) by share. Its antigen is not known. J lost 4 bases, V lost 5 bases, and 8 bases had no gene match. The V gene's germline CDR1 is MNHNS and CDR2 SASEGT. The length of the CDR3 is 17 residues. TCRdb itself ran the RT-PCR reads through MiXCR, one entry per CDR3 protein. The data contain under 3,000 distinct CDR3 sequences, 7.5% to 9.5% of them singletons. This clonotype was obtained from a woman aged 18-29 years who received the yellow fever vaccine. The chain carries TRBV6-1 and TRBJ2-1; 13 nucleotides line up with TRBD2. The starting material was T cells from blood (PBMCs), unsorted or a sorted subset (not recorded which), obtained around 24 months after vaccination. The CDR3 spells CASSPDWGLAGYNEQFF. CDR3 in DNA: TGTGCCAGCAGTCCAGATTGGGGACTAGCGGGATACAATGAGCAGTTCTTC.